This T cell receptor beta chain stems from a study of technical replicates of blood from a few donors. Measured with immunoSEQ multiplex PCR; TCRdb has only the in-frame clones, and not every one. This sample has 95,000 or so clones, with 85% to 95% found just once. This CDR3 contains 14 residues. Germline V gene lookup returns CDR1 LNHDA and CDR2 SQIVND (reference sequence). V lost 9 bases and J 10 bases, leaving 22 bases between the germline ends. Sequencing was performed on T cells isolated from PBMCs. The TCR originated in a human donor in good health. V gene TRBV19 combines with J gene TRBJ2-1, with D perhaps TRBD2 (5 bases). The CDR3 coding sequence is TGTGCCAGCCTCGGTAGGGTCGGGGTAGGAGAGCAGTTCTTC. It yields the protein CASLGRVGVGEQFF.